This T cell receptor (beta chain) was obtained from a study of spatial heterogeneity in lung cancer. This CDR3 is 14 amino acids long. With V trimmed by 7 bases and J by 0 bases, 4 bases remained unmatched. CDR1 and CDR2 (germline): SNHLY, FYNNEI. This clonotype was counted many times. Unique molecular identifiers, one per molecule, were present on every TCR cDNA molecule. TCRdb recomputed calls from the 5' RACE reads with MiXCR, one row per CDR3 protein. The sample shows approximately 38,000 distinct CDR3 sequences, under 6.5% of them seen only once. Time point given: sample taken at primary tumor resection. Sequencing covered unsorted whole RNA taken from tumor, nontumor lung or frozen PBMC. Donation came from 70 or so patients with untreated early-stage non-small cell lung cancer.

The V and J genes are TRBV2 and TRBJ1-2; 8 positions agree with TRBD1. The source was PBMCs, collected at surgery. This receptor was obtained from a male donor with early-stage non-small cell lung cancer. CDR3 in amino acids: CASTTGGANYGYTF. CDR3 sequence (DNA): TGTGCCAGCACTACAGGGGGAGCTAACTATGGCTACACCTTC.